The 24 T cell receptor beta chains below all came from one sample that was sequenced in a study of human T cells and chemical hapten exposure. TCRdb re-called the RACE reads through MiXCR, storing one row per CDR3 protein. This sample has under 85,000 distinct CDR3 sequences; 10% occur once, and the top ten carry roughly 7%. Noted time point: patch test 2, 6 weeks after DPC sensitization. Treatment reported: therapeutic diphenylcyclopropenone sensitization with weekly scalp DPC. Sequenced here: whole blood, sampled in connection with sensitization to the hapten diphenylcyclopropenone (DPC). All receptors derive from a woman in her 50s with alopecia areata. Some clones in this sample may be carry-over from other donors' samples.

The chain links TRBV29-1 to TRBJ2-7; tentative D call: TRBD1 (6 bases). CDR1 and CDR2 from the germline V gene are SQVTM and ANQGSEA. The CDR3 runs to 12 residues. Trimming stripped 6 bases from V and 3 bases from J, with 12 bases between. For the CDR3, the DNA is TGCAGCGTACGGACAGTTTACTACGAGCAGTACTTC. This codes for CSVRTVYYEQYF.

This clonotype was picked up many times. This chain uses TRBV29-1 with TRBJ1-1, with a possible D match to TRBD1 (5 bases). The germline CDR1 and CDR2 sequences are SQVTM and ANQGSEA. Trimming pared 5 bases from V and 4 bases from J, leaving 11 bases between. This CDR3 is built from 12 residues. The CDR3: CSVFPGGTEAFF. CDR3 coding DNA: TGCAGCGTTTTTCCCGGGGGCACTGAAGCTTTCTTT.

A remark on this clonotype: Just one base apart from a much larger clone, this may be a read error. As the CDR3 is not closed by the conserved phenylalanine or tryptophan, this likely results from a read error. This rearrangement joins TRBV29-1 to TRBJ2-3, with a possible D match to TRBD2 (6 bases). From germline, CDR1 is SQVTM and CDR2 ANQGSEA. With 3 bases removed from V and 4 bases from J, the gap between germline ends came to 11 bases. CDR3 length: 13 residues. The CDR3 DNA reads as TGCAGCGTTGACCCGGAGGGGTCAGATACGCAGTATTAT. Its translation is CSVDPEGSDTQYY.

This clonotype has more than one count but fewer than ten. The J gene is TRBJ1-1, the V gene TRBV28; D is ambiguous. The germline CDR1 and CDR2 sequences are MDHEN and SYDVKM. The CDR3 is made up of 17 amino acids. Trimming cost V 3 bases and J 1 base, with 18 bases left between them. The CDR3 sequence is CASSFKGVRSTNTEAFF. For the CDR3, the DNA is TGTGCCAGCAGTTTTAAAGGTGTAAGGTCTACGAACACTGAAGCTTTCTTT. The full variable domain, with the rest looked up from reference TRBV28 and TRBJ1-1, is DVKVTQSSRYLVKRTGEKVFLECVQDMDHENMFWYRQDPGLGLRLIYFSYDVKMKEKGDIPEGYSVSREKKERFSLILESASTNQTSMYLCASSFKGVRSTNTEAFFGQGTRLTVV.

This chain connects TRBV29-1 to TRBJ1-2, with D possibly being TRBD1 (5 bases). CDR3 length equals 10 residues. The V end was cut by 4 bases, the J end by 8 bases, with 8 bases between. Germline V lookup: CDR1 SQVTM, CDR2 ANQGSEA. In DNA form, the CDR3 reads TGCAGCGTTGTAGGGACCGGCTACACCTTC. Translation: CSVVGTGYTF.

This clonotype was recorded at least ten times. The genes are TRBV10-2 and TRBJ1-5, with 8 bases identical to TRBD1. J gave up 4 bases and V 5 bases, and 10 bases lay outside the gene matches. In germline, CDR1 is WSHSY, CDR2 SAAADI. This CDR3 has 16 amino acids. As DNA, the CDR3 is TGCGCCAGCAGTTACACTGACAGGGGACCGAATCAGCCCCAGCATTTT. Translation gives CASSYTDRGPNQPQHF.

This clonotype was found a few times. This rearrangement joins TRBV10-2 to TRBJ1-5; no clear D gene. Trimming took 3 bases from V and 0 from J, leaving 21 bases between them. The CDR3 sequence is 19 residues long. From germline, CDR1 is WSHSY and CDR2 SAAADI. DNA for the CDR3: TGCGCCAGCAGTGACCGACTTGCTTCGGTACGAATTAGCAATCAGCCCCAGCATTTT. Encoded protein: CASSDRLASVRISNQPQHF.

This clonotype was recorded a few times. The V and J genes are TRBV18 and TRBJ1-1; D is ambiguous. The CDR3 is 12 residues long. V was clipped by 5 bases and J by 10 bases, with 14 bases between them. In germline, CDR1 is KGHSH, CDR2 LQKENI. The CDR3 protein is CASSLDQSGAFF. CDR3 bases: TGTGCCAGCTCATTAGACCAGTCTGGAGCTTTCTTT.

This clonotype was picked up a small number of times. The rearrangement links TRBV20-1 to TRBJ2-3, with a tentative D call TRBD2 (6 bases). Germline CDR1 reads DFQATT; CDR2 reads SNEGSKA (reference sequence). V was trimmed by 6 bases and J by 4 bases, leaving 17 bases between them. CDR3 length: 14 residues. The CDR3 coding sequence is TGCAGTGCCACCGGACGGAGGGCTGCAGATACGCAGTATTTT. As protein: CSATGRRAADTQYF.

This clonotype turned up a few times. This sequence joins TRBV3-1 and TRBJ1-5; 7 nucleotides line up with TRBD1. Germline-derived CDR1 and CDR2 are LGHDT and YNNKEL (reference sequence). The V segment lost 4 bases and the J segment 0 bases; nucleotides outside the gene matches: 0. The CDR3 length is 14 residues. The DNA of the CDR3 is TGTGCCAGCAGCCGGACAGGTAGCAATCAGCCCCAGCATTTT. The encoded protein is CASSRTGSNQPQHF.

The gene calls are TRBV10-2 and TRBJ2-3; D uncertain. CDR1 WSHSY and CDR2 SAAADI come from the germline V gene. The CDR3 contains 13 residues. Trimming removed 7 bases at V and 4 bases at J, with 12 bases between. DNA of the CDR3: TGCGCCAGCACTCCTATGTCCGCAGATACGCAGTATTTT. Protein product: CASTPMSADTQYF.

This clonotype was counted only a few times. The chain couples TRBV20-1 to TRBJ2-5; 9 nucleotides line up with TRBD1. CDR3 length: 16 residues. Per germline, CDR1 DFQATT and CDR2 SNEGSKA (reference sequence). V was pared by 6 bases and J by 4 bases, with 15 bases of the junction left unmatched. In DNA, the CDR3 is TGCAGTGCAGGAGTCGGGACAGGGTCGAGAGGAGAGACCCAGTACTTC. Its protein product is CSAGVGTGSRGETQYF.

This clonotype has a handful of counts. Here the CDR3 DNA reads TGTGCCAGCAGTTTAGGGGTTCGGGCAGGAGAGACCCAGTACTTC. This encodes CASSLGVRAGETQYF. This chain connects TRBV12-3 or TRBV12-4 to TRBJ2-5; D gene ambiguous. The CDR3 contains 15 residues. Trimming shortened V by 1 base and J by 4 bases, and 13 bases separated the two germline ends.

This clonotype turned up a few times. The rearrangement joins TRBV19 to TRBJ1-1, with 7 bases lining up with TRBD1. This CDR3 has 17 residues. Per germline, CDR1 LNHDA and CDR2 SQIVND (reference sequence). V was pared by 5 bases and J by 4 bases, with 16 bases of the junction left unmatched. DNA for the CDR3: TGTGCCAGTAGTCCCACAATTCACAGGGGAATGAGCACTGAAGCTTTCTTT. Residues: CASSPTIHRGMSTEAFF.

This clonotype was seen at least ten times. The chain employs TRBV7-9 and TRBJ2-2, with 8 bases matching TRBD1. The trim removed 3 bases at V and 5 bases at J, leaving 5 bases unmatched. CDR3 size: 15 residues. Germline V lookup: CDR1 SEHNR, CDR2 FQNEAQ (reference sequence). Here the CDR3 DNA reads TGTGCCAGCAGCTTTCGACAGGGGAAGACCGGGGAGCTGTTTTTT. It yields the protein CASSFRQGKTGELFF.

This clonotype occurred many times. The chain carries TRBV9 and TRBJ2-1; the D is unclear. V lost 4 bases, J lost 6 bases, and 8 bases lay in between. CDR1 and CDR2 (germline): SGDLS, YYNGEE. The CDR3 extends over 12 amino acids. The CDR3 reads CASSPERNEQFF. The CDR3 coding sequence is TGTGCCAGCAGCCCAGAGCGCAATGAGCAGTTCTTC.

This clonotype occurred many times. This chain links TRBV20-1 with TRBJ2-1; TRBD2 matches at 9 bases. V shed 6 bases and J 6 bases; nucleotides not matched to a gene: 15. Per the germline V gene, CDR1 is DFQATT and CDR2 is SNEGSKA (reference sequence). The CDR3 runs 16 residues. This CDR3 reads CSATTAGTSSFNEQFF. DNA of the CDR3: TGCAGTGCCACAACGGCCGGGACTAGCAGCTTCAATGAGCAGTTCTTC.

In this sample, this clonotype turned up many times. The chain uses TRBV11-2 and TRBJ1-1; weak D call: TRBD1 (5 bases). This CDR3 spans 15 amino acids. Germline V gene lookup returns CDR1 SGHAT and CDR2 FQNNGV. The V end lost 0 bases, the J end lost 3 bases, and 11 bases lay between the germline ends. CDR3 coding DNA: TGTGCCAGCAGCTTAGATCCAGGGCACGACACTGAAGCTTTCTTT. It encodes CASSLDPGHDTEAFF.

This sequence joins TRBV4-1 and TRBJ1-1; tentative D call: TRBD1 (5 bases). V lost 3 bases to trimming and J lost 0 bases, with 17 bases between them. Per germline, CDR1 MGHRA and CDR2 YSYEKL. The CDR3 covers 17 residues. In nucleotides, the CDR3 is TGCGCCAGCAGCCAGGAGATCGCCGGGGCCTTGAACACTGAAGCTTTCTTT. Translated: CASSQEIAGALNTEAFF.

This clonotype was picked up many times. The DNA of the CDR3 is TGTGCCAGCAGACTGTGGGGCACAGATACGCAGTATTTT. It specifies CASRLWGTDTQYF. The chain joins TRBV12-3 or TRBV12-4 to TRBJ2-3; D unclear. This CDR3 is 13 amino acids long. V dropped 6 bases and J dropped 1 base, with 8 bases sitting between them.

The J gene is TRBJ1-6, the V gene TRBV6-1, with 10 positions matching TRBD1. CDR3 size: 14 residues. The V gene's germline CDR1 is MNHNS and CDR2 SASEGT. Germline trimming cut 7 bases from V and 6 bases from J; bases unmatched to any gene: 3. Here the CDR3 DNA reads TGTGCCAGCAAAGGGACAGGGGCTAATTCACCCCTCCACTTT. Amino acid sequence: CASKGTGANSPLHF.

This clonotype has more than one count but fewer than ten. This chain links TRBV11-2 with TRBJ2-5; maybe TRBD2 (6 bases). Trimming stripped 0 bases from V and 5 bases from J, with 19 bases between. In germline, CDR1 is SGHAT, CDR2 FQNNGV. CDR3 length: 17 residues. CDR3 protein: CASSLERGGIGIETQYF. The CDR3 nucleotides read TGTGCCAGCAGCTTAGAGAGAGGCGGGATTGGCATTGAGACCCAGTACTTC.

This clonotype was seen more than once but under ten times. V and J are TRBV29-1 and TRBJ2-1; D may be TRBD1 or TRBD2 (6 bases each). There are 14 residues in the CDR3. Germline CDR1 and CDR2: SQVTM and ANQGSEA. V was clipped by 6 bases and J by 4 bases, with 16 bases between them. The CDR3: CSVDQGRLYNEQFF. CDR3 sequence (DNA): TGCAGCGTGGACCAGGGGAGGCTTTACAATGAGCAGTTCTTC.

This clonotype was seen at least ten times. This chain joins TRBV7-8 and TRBJ2-1, with TRBD2 identical over 9 bases. CDR1 SGHVS and CDR2 FQNEAQ come from the germline V gene. This CDR3 has 15 amino acids. V shed 5 bases, J shed 10 bases, and the junction held 12 bases outside the gene matches. As DNA, the CDR3 is TGTGCCAGCAGCGCGCTAGCGGGACTAACCGCGGAGCAGTTCTTC. It translates to CASSALAGLTAEQFF.